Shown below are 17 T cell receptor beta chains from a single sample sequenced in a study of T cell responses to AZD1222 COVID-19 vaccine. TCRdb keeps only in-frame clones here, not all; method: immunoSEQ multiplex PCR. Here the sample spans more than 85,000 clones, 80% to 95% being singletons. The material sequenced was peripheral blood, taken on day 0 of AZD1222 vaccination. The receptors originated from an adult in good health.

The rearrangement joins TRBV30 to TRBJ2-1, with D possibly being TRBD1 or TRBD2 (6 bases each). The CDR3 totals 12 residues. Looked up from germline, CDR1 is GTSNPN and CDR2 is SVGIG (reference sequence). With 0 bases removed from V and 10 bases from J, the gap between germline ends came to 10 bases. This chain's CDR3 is CAWSVVGGEQFF. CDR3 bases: TGTGCCTGGAGTGTAGTGGGGGGCGAGCAGTTCTTC.

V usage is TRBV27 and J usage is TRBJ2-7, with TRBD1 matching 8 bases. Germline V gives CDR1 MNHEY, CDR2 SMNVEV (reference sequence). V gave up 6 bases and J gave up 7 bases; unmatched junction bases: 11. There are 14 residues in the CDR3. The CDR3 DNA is TGTGCCAGCAGCGCCGCGGGACAGGCGGTAGAGCAGTACTTC. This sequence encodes CASSAAGQAVEQYF.

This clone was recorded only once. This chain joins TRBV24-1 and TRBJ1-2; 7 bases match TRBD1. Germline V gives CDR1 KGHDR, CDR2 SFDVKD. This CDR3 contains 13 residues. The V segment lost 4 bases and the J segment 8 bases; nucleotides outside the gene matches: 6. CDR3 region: CATSELTGKGYTF. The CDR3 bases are TGTGCCACCAGTGAACTGACAGGGAAAGGCTACACCTTC.

CDR3 amino acids: CASSLLSSGDEQFF. The CDR3 DNA reads TGTGCCAGCAGTCTACTATCGTCTGGGGATGAGCAGTTCTTC. The chain employs TRBV28 and TRBJ2-1, with no clear D. This CDR3 spans 14 amino acids. Germline values: CDR1 MDHEN, CDR2 SYDVKM. V lost 5 bases and J lost 8, with 16 bases in between.

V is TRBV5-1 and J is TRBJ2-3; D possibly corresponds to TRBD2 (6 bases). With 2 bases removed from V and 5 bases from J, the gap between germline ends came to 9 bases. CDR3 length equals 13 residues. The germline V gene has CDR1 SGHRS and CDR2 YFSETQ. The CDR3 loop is CASSFGGRDTQYF. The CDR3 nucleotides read TGCGCCAGCAGCTTCGGAGGGAGAGATACGCAGTATTTT. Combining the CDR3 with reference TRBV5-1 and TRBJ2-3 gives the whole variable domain KAGVTQTPRYLIKTRGQQVTLSCSPISGHRSVSWYQQTPGQGLQFLFEYFSETQRNKGNFPGRFSGRQFSNSRSEMNVSTLELGDSALYLCASSFGGRDTQYFGPGTRLTVL.

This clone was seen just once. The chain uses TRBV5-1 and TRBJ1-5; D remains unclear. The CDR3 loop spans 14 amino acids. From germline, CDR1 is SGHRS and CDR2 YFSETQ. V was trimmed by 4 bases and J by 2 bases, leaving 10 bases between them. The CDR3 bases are TGCGCCAGCAGCACGGACGGAGGCAATCAGCCCCAGCATTTT. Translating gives CASSTDGGNQPQHF.

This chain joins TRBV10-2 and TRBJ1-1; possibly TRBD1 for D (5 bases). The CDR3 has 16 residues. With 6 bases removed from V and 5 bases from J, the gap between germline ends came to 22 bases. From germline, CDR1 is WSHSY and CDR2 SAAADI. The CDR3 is CASSRESRGRKTEAFF. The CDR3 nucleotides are TGCGCCAGCAGCCGAGAATCAAGGGGTAGGAAAACTGAAGCTTTCTTT.

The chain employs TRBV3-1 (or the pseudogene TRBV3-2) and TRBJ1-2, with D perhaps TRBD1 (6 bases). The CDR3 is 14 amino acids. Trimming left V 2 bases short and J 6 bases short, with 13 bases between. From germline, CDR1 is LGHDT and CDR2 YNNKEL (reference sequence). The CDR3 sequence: CASSQYEQGHGYTF. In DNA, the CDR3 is TGTGCCAGCAGCCAATATGAACAGGGCCATGGCTACACCTTC.

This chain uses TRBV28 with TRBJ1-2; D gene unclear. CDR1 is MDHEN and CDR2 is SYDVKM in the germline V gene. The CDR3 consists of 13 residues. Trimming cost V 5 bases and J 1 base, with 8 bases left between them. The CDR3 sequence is CASSAVHNYGYTF. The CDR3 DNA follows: TGTGCCAGCAGTGCCGTTCATAACTATGGCTACACCTTC.

The chain's CDR3 is CASSFVAPEQYF. Written as DNA, the CDR3 is TGTGCCAGCAGTTTCGTGGCCCCAGAGCAGTACTTC. The genes are TRBV28 and TRBJ2-7; D is unresolved. In germline, CDR1 is MDHEN, CDR2 SYDVKM. V lost 3 bases and J lost 7, with 10 bases in between. The CDR3 is made up of 12 amino acids.

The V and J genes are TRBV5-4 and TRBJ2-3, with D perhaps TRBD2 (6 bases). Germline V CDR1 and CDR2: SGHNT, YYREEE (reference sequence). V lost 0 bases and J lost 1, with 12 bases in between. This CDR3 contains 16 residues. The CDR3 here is CASSLARASGTDTQYF. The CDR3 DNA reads TGTGCCAGCAGCTTGGCCAGGGCTAGCGGCACAGATACGCAGTATTTT.

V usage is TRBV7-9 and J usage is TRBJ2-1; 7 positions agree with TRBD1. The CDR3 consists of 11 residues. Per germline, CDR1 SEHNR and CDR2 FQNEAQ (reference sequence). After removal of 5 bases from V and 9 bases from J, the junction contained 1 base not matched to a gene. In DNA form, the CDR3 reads TGTGCCAGCAGCCCAGGGGGTGAGCAGTTCTTC. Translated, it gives CASSPGGEQFF.

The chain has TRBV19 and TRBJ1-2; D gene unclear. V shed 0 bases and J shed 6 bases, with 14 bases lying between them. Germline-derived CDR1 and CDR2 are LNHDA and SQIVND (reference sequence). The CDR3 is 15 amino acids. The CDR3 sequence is CASSIDLGRQDGYTF. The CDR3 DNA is TGTGCCAGTAGTATAGATCTCGGCAGGCAGGATGGCTACACCTTC.

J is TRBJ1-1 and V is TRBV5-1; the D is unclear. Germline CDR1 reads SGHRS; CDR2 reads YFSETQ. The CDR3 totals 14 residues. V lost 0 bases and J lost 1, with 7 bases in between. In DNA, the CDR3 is TGCGCCAGCAGCTTGGTGGCGACGAACACTGAAGCTTTCTTT. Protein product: CASSLVATNTEAFF.

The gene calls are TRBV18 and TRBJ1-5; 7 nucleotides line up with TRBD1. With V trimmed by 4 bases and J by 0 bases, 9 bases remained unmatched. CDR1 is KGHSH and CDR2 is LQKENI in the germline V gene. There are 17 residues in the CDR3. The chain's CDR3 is CASSQTGTSNSNQPQHF. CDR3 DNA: TGTGCCAGCTCACAGACAGGGACGTCAAATAGCAATCAGCCCCAGCATTTT.

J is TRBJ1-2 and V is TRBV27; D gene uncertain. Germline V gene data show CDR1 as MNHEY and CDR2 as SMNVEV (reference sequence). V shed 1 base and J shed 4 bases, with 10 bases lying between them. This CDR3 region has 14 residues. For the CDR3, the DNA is TGTGCCAGCAGTTTATTCCCCAGCTTCTATGGCTACACCTTC. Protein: CASSLFPSFYGYTF.

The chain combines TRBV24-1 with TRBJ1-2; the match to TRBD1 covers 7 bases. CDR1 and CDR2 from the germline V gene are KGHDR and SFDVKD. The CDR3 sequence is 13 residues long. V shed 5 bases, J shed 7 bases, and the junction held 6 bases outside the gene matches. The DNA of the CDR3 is TGTGCCACCAGTGCGGGACAGAGTATTGGCTACACCTTC. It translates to CATSAGQSIGYTF.